The rows below give T cell receptor beta chains drawn from one sample of a study of beta chain features in type 1 diabetes. Measured with immunoSEQ multiplex PCR; TCRdb has only the in-frame clones, and not every one. The sample lists 640,000 or so clones, over 12% occurring once. The specimen sequenced was naive CD4+ T cells from blood. The receptors originated from a man aged 18-30 years with type 1 diabetes. CDR3s include the opening cysteine and the closing phenylalanine or tryptophan. The order of the fields is V gene, J gene, CDR3 protein.

v_gene: TRBV7-9; j_gene: TRBJ2-7; CDR3aa: CASSPQAGAYEQYF
v_gene: TRBV4-1; j_gene: TRBJ1-5; CDR3aa: CASSQEPYRTGNNQPQHF
v_gene: TRBV28; j_gene: TRBJ2-7; CDR3aa: CAPTRDRDEQYF
v_gene: TRBV28; j_gene: TRBJ2-4; CDR3aa: CASTQGGRAKNIQYF
v_gene: TRBV9; j_gene: TRBJ2-1; CDR3aa: CASSPDVGEWNEQFF
v_gene: TRBV6-6; j_gene: TRBJ1-2; CDR3aa: CASIRTGTNYGYTF
v_gene: TRBV29-1; j_gene: TRBJ2-7; CDR3aa: CSVEAPSYEQYF
v_gene: TRBV30; j_gene: TRBJ2-5; CDR3aa: CAWTQGGSETQYF
v_gene: TRBV4-3; j_gene: TRBJ2-6; CDR3aa: CASSQDFTRSGANVLTF
v_gene: TRBV7-3; j_gene: TRBJ2-2; CDR3aa: CASSPLEGLGNTGELFF
v_gene: TRBV25-1; j_gene: TRBJ1-4; CDR3aa: CASSEYAGTGEKLFF
v_gene: TRBV10-3; j_gene: TRBJ1-2; CDR3aa: CAISARSDGYTF
v_gene: TRBV27; j_gene: TRBJ1-2; CDR3aa: CASSSDRQNGYTF
v_gene: TRBV14; j_gene: TRBJ2-1; CDR3aa: CASSQVVGLAGESEQFF
v_gene: TRBV6-5; j_gene: TRBJ1-5; CDR3aa: CASSYGGTGNNQPQHF
v_gene: TRBV30; j_gene: TRBJ1-5; CDR3aa: CAWSQGRGQGGYQPQHF
v_gene: TRBV4-2; j_gene: TRBJ2-5; CDR3aa: CASSQEETQYF
v_gene: TRBV20-1; j_gene: TRBJ2-5; CDR3aa: CSVLGEETQYF
v_gene: TRBV10-3; j_gene: TRBJ2-7; CDR3aa: CAISSDYEQYF
v_gene: TRBV5-1; j_gene: TRBJ2-7; CDR3aa: CASSLDRESYEQYF
v_gene: TRBV5-1; j_gene: TRBJ2-5; CDR3aa: CASSLGGYQETQYF
v_gene: TRBV5-4; j_gene: TRBJ1-2; CDR3aa: CASSTPWGQDNSGYTF
v_gene: TRBV29-1; j_gene: TRBJ1-1; CDR3aa: CSVEAQTGNTEAFF
v_gene: TRBV30; j_gene: TRBJ2-2; CDR3aa: CAWSATGPNTGELFF
v_gene: TRBV28; j_gene: TRBJ1-5; CDR3aa: CASRGVVVGRADRRPQHF
v_gene: TRBV2; j_gene: TRBJ1-2; CDR3aa: CASRAGLGHTF
v_gene: TRBV6-5; j_gene: TRBJ1-5; CDR3aa: CASGPGPLNQPQHF
v_gene: TRBV5-1; j_gene: TRBJ2-3; CDR3aa: CASSLDWSTDTQYF
v_gene: TRBV7-2; j_gene: TRBJ2-2; CDR3aa: CASSLGVRQFTGELFF
v_gene: TRBV7-9; j_gene: TRBJ2-3; CDR3aa: CASSPQTGRDTQYF
v_gene: TRBV19; j_gene: TRBJ2-1; CDR3aa: CASSQLAGGYNEQFF
v_gene: TRBV30; j_gene: TRBJ2-7; CDR3aa: CAWSVLEGDEQYF
v_gene: TRBV7-9; j_gene: TRBJ2-1; CDR3aa: CASSSDRNNEQFF
v_gene: TRBV27; j_gene: TRBJ1-2; CDR3aa: CASSLSNRVGYGYTF
v_gene: TRBV7-2; j_gene: TRBJ2-7; CDR3aa: CASSRDIYEQYF
v_gene: TRBV11-2; j_gene: TRBJ1-2; CDR3aa: CASSLDPNGFNYGYTF
v_gene: TRBV30; j_gene: TRBJ1-6; CDR3aa: CAWRRLNSPLHF
v_gene: TRBV12-2; j_gene: TRBJ2-3; CDR3aa: CASRLVTTDTQYF
v_gene: TRBV27; j_gene: TRBJ2-7; CDR3aa: CASSLSSVPYEQYF
v_gene: TRBV6-5; j_gene: TRBJ2-3; CDR3aa: CASSYDGTGTDTQYF
v_gene: TRBV2; j_gene: TRBJ2-1; CDR3aa: CASKGGRSDNEQFF